The entry that follows covers one TCR beta chain sequence. No antigen is known for it. Treatment indicated: roughly ten-day PBMC culture with coronavirus spike peptide pools or control peptides (ViraFEST assay). CDR3 size: 14 residues. Germline V gives CDR1 LNHDA, CDR2 SQIVND (reference sequence). V lost 8 bases to trimming and J lost 1 base, with 14 bases between them. The data were taken from a study of vaccination and CD4 T cells after COVID-19. Overall study context: Convalescent cases consisted of six males and four females, of whom two were Hispanic.

Sequenced with the Oncomine TCR Beta short-read assay was DNA taken from cultured CD4+ T cells. Investigators obtained genomic DNA by extraction from cultured CD4+ T cells. TCRdb reprocessed the PCR reads via MiXCR and lists one record per CDR3 protein. The sample includes 9,000 to 13,000 distinct CDR3 sequences, about 31% of them seen just once. This TCR derives from a human donor who had recovered from COVID-19. This sequence joins TRBV19 and TRBJ1-1; D not resolved. Specimen: CD4+ T cells from blood, cultured in vitro, collected after SARS-CoV-2 vaccination. CDR3 sequence reads: CASLSERRNTEAFF. CDR3 bases: TGTGCCAGTTTATCGGAGCGGCGGAACACTGAAGCTTTCTTT.